The 27 T cell receptor beta chains in this list originate from one sample, sequenced in a study of blood T cell repertoires in COVID-19. The method was immunoSEQ multiplex PCR; TCRdb's version includes in-frame clones alone and lacks a portion of them. The data contain approximately 260,000 clones, nearly 90% of them singletons. What was sequenced was PBMCs or T cells enriched from blood (not recorded which). The receptors originated from a woman aged 55-69 years who had recovered from COVID-19.

J is TRBJ2-1 and V is TRBV10-1; D perhaps matches TRBD2 (6 bases). The length of the CDR3 is 14 residues. Trimming removed 4 bases at V and 10 bases at J, with 17 bases between. Germline V gene sequence: CDR1 WNHNN, CDR2 SYGVQD (reference sequence). DNA of the CDR3: TGCGCCAGCAGTGCGGAGGCGGTCGGGGGAGAGCAGTTCTTC. Translated, it gives CASSAEAVGGEQFF.

This chain connects TRBV7-9 to TRBJ2-1, with D hard to call. With 6 bases removed from V and 5 bases from J, the gap between germline ends came to 8 bases. The CDR3 is 12 residues long. The germline V gene has CDR1 SEHNR and CDR2 FQNEAQ (reference sequence). The chain's CDR3 is CASRNLNNEQFF. For the CDR3, the DNA is TGTGCCAGCAGAAACTTAAACAATGAGCAGTTCTTC.

The CDR3 region has the DNA TGTGCCAGCTCACCTTACGGACAGGACTTGAGGCCCCAGCATTTT. Its protein product is CASSPYGQDLRPQHF. The chain combines TRBV18 with TRBJ1-5; 7 bases are shared with TRBD1. Trimming took 3 bases from V and 9 from J; bases not matched to a gene: 11. There are 15 residues in the CDR3. Germline lookup yields CDR1 KGHSH and CDR2 LQKENI. Together with reference TRBV18 and TRBJ1-5, the CDR3 gives the full variable domain: NAGVMQNPRHLVRRRGQEARLRCSPMKGHSHVYWYRQLPEEGLKFMVYLQKENIIDESGMPKERFSAEFPKEGPSILRIQQVVRGDSAAYFCASSPYGQDLRPQHFGDGTRLSIL.

CDR3 residues: CAISEGTHNEKLFF. The CDR3 DNA is TGTGCCATCAGTGAGGGGACTCATAATGAAAAACTGTTTTTT. The chain recombines TRBV10-3 with TRBJ1-4, with D perhaps matching TRBD1 (5 bases). CDR3 length equals 14 residues. Germline values: CDR1 ENHRY, CDR2 SYGVKD. Trimming took 2 bases from V and 4 from J, leaving 8 bases between them.

The rearrangement joins TRBV30 to TRBJ2-7, with D perhaps matching TRBD2 (6 bases). Germline V CDR1 and CDR2: GTSNPN, SVGIG (reference sequence). The CDR3 length is 12 residues. V lost 1 base and J 3 bases, leaving 7 bases between the germline ends. CDR3 protein: CAWSGGDYEQYF. CDR3 bases: TGTGCCTGGAGTGGGGGGGACTACGAGCAGTACTTC.

The chain couples TRBV4-2 to TRBJ2-3; possible D gene TRBD1, 5 bases. The CDR3 consists of 16 residues. Germline CDR1 LGHNA, CDR2 YNFKEQ. Trimming stripped 0 bases from V and 3 bases from J, with 13 bases between. The CDR3 protein is CASSQERAAGTDTQYF. DNA of the CDR3: TGTGCCAGCAGCCAAGAAAGGGCAGCAGGGACAGATACGCAGTATTTT.

The chain carries TRBV5-6 and TRBJ2-3; D not certain. Trimming took off 2 bases at V and 4 bases at J, with 8 bases between the two ends. This CDR3 has 13 residues. Germline-derived CDR1 and CDR2 are SGHDT and YYEEEE. The CDR3 reads CASSFRGADTQYF. The CDR3 nucleotides are TGTGCCAGCAGCTTTAGAGGTGCAGATACGCAGTATTTT.

CDR3 residues: CASSDSLAGADTQYF. Written as DNA, the CDR3 is TGTGCCAGCAGTGACTCGCTAGCGGGAGCAGATACGCAGTATTTT. The chain recombines TRBV6-4 with TRBJ2-3, with 10 positions matching TRBD2. The CDR3 totals 15 residues. Germline trimming cut 0 bases from V and 4 bases from J; bases unmatched to any gene: 1. CDR1 and CDR2 from the germline V gene are MRHNA and SNTAGT.

V usage is TRBV10-3 and J usage is TRBJ2-7; 10 bases agree with TRBD1. The CDR3 loop spans 14 amino acids. V lost 4 bases, J lost 5 bases, and 5 bases stayed unmatched. The V gene's germline CDR1 is ENHRY and CDR2 SYGVKD. CDR3 region: CAISARDRGDEQYF. In nucleotides, the CDR3 is TGTGCCATCAGTGCCCGGGACAGGGGTGACGAGCAGTACTTC.

The chain combines TRBV2 with TRBJ2-7; weak D call: TRBD2 (6 bases). Trimming shortened V by 4 bases and J by 7 bases, and 20 bases separated the two germline ends. The CDR3 covers 15 residues. From germline, CDR1 is SNHLY and CDR2 FYNNEI. Written as DNA, the CDR3 is TGTGCCAGCAGTGGGGAGGCTAGCGTGCCTTTGGAGCAGTACTTC. The encoded protein is CASSGEASVPLEQYF.

The chain carries TRBV3-1 (or the pseudogene TRBV3-2) and TRBJ1-5; perhaps TRBD1 as D (5 bases). This CDR3 region has 14 residues. CDR1 LGHDT and CDR2 YNNKEL come from the germline V gene (reference sequence). Between the trimmed V and J ends, which lost 4 bases and 4 bases, there was a span of 11 bases. The CDR3 DNA is TGTGCCAGCAGCCCTCAGGGTAGTAATCAGCCCCAGCATTTT. Protein sequence: CASSPQGSNQPQHF.

The gene calls are TRBV5-4 and TRBJ2-1; 9 bases are shared with TRBD1. The CDR3 length is 15 residues. The V and J ends lost 2 bases and 9 bases, in that order; junction bases with no gene match: 9. Germline CDR1 SGHNT, CDR2 YYREEE (reference sequence). The CDR3: CASSLQTGGWGEQFF. The CDR3 DNA reads as TGTGCCAGCAGCTTACAGACAGGGGGGTGGGGTGAGCAGTTCTTC.

This chain connects TRBV30 to TRBJ1-6; possible D gene TRBD1, 6 bases. This CDR3 is built from 13 residues. V was cut by 3 bases and J by 7 bases, with 10 bases left in between. CDR1 is GTSNPN, CDR2 SVGIG, per germline (reference sequence). CDR3 bases: TGTGCCTGGAGGGTGCAGGGGAATTCACCCCTCCACTTT. Translating it yields CAWRVQGNSPLHF.

The chain combines TRBV5-6 with TRBJ2-7, with 9 bases aligning to TRBD2. CDR3 length: 17 amino acids. V was clipped by 5 bases and J by 3 bases; unmatched bases: 15. The V gene's germline CDR1 is SGHDT and CDR2 YYEEEE. The DNA for the CDR3 is TGTGCCAGCAGTACCCCGGGACTAGCCAGTGATGGCTACGAGCAGTACTTC. It is translated as CASSTPGLASDGYEQYF. Drawing the rest from reference TRBV5-6 and TRBJ2-7, the complete variable domain is DAGVTQSPTHLIKTRGQQVTLRCSPKSGHDTVSWYQQALGQGPQFIFQYYEEEERQRGNFPDRFSGHQFPNYSSELNVNALLLGDSALYLCASSTPGLASDGYEQYFGPGTRLTVT.

This sequence joins TRBV30 and TRBJ1-1; unclear D gene. This CDR3 has 13 amino acids. V dropped 4 bases and J dropped 0 bases, with 9 bases sitting between them. Germline V gene data show CDR1 as GTSNPN and CDR2 as SVGIG (reference sequence). This CDR3 reads CAWTLLMNTEAFF. The CDR3 DNA reads TGTGCCTGGACCCTACTTATGAACACTGAAGCTTTCTTT.

Only a few counts were recorded for this clone. The CDR3 sequence: CASSLGGQGSGNTIYF. Here the CDR3 DNA reads TGTGCCAGCAGCTTAGGAGGACAGGGGTCCGGAAACACCATATATTTT. V is TRBV7-9 and J is TRBJ1-3; TRBD1 aligns across 9 bases. Germline CDR1 is SEHNR and CDR2 is FQNEAQ (reference sequence). The CDR3 has 16 amino acids. The V and J ends lost 1 base and 4 bases, in that order; junction bases with no gene match: 5.

The genes are TRBV3-1 (or the pseudogene TRBV3-2) and TRBJ2-3, with TRBD2 identical over 7 bases. Per germline, CDR1 LGHDT and CDR2 YNNKEL (reference sequence). This CDR3 region has 12 residues. J was trimmed by 11 bases and V by 5 bases; bases with no gene match: 7. In DNA, the CDR3 is TGTGCCAGCAGCTACCCGACTAGCCTGCAGTATTTT. Amino acids: CASSYPTSLQYF.

The CDR3 DNA sequence: TGTGCCAGCAGACCCACGGACAGAATGAACACTGAAGCTTTCTTT. Amino acids: CASRPTDRMNTEAFF. The genes are TRBV6-4 and TRBJ1-1; TRBD1 is a possible D gene (6 bases). In germline, CDR1 is MRHNA, CDR2 SNTAGT. The CDR3 contains 15 residues. With 6 bases removed from V and 0 bases from J, the gap between germline ends came to 14 bases.

This chain links TRBV15 with TRBJ1-5; the D is unclear. The CDR3 is 13 amino acids. The V gene's germline CDR1 is LNHNV and CDR2 YYDKDF (reference sequence). V dropped 0 bases and J dropped 5 bases, with 5 bases sitting between them. CDR3 nucleotides: TGTGCCACCAGCAGAGATCGCGATCAGCCCCAGCATTTT. It specifies CATSRDRDQPQHF.

This chain connects TRBV5-6 to TRBJ1-1; 7 bases align to TRBD1. This CDR3 contains 14 residues. Germline CDR1 is SGHDT and CDR2 is YYEEEE. With 3 bases clipped from V and 4 bases from J, the junction kept 6 bases outside the gene matches. CDR3: CASSSSTGRTEAFF. DNA of the CDR3: TGTGCCAGCAGCTCCTCGACAGGGCGCACTGAAGCTTTCTTT.

This clone appeared once. V usage is TRBV24-1 and J usage is TRBJ2-1; D unresolved. The CDR3 is made up of 17 amino acids. Germline V gives CDR1 KGHDR, CDR2 SFDVKD. Trimming took 4 bases from V and 6 from J, leaving 21 bases between them. The CDR3 region is CATSDTDTFQASNEQFF. In DNA, the CDR3 is TGTGCCACCAGTGACACTGACACTTTCCAGGCGAGCAATGAGCAGTTCTTC.

V and J are TRBV28 and TRBJ1-3, with 9 bases identical to TRBD1. The CDR3 contains 14 residues. The V segment lost 7 bases and the J segment 2 bases; nucleotides outside the gene matches: 3. Germline CDR1 and CDR2: MDHEN and SYDVKM. The CDR3: CASKDRGAGNTIYF. CDR3 in DNA: TGTGCCAGCAAAGACAGGGGGGCTGGAAACACCATATATTTT.

The V gene is TRBV2, the J gene TRBJ1-2, with D hard to call. The V gene's germline CDR1 is SNHLY and CDR2 FYNNEI. This CDR3 is 12 amino acids long. Trimming left V 4 bases short and J 4 bases short, with 7 bases between. The CDR3 DNA follows: TGTGCCAGCAGTGCATCTATCTATGGCTACACCTTC. Its protein product is CASSASIYGYTF.

The genes are TRBV2 and TRBJ1-5, with D possibly being TRBD1 (5 bases). V was clipped by 5 bases and J by 2 bases, with 10 bases between them. Germline V gene sequence: CDR1 SNHLY, CDR2 FYNNEI. The CDR3 spans 14 residues. The CDR3 DNA is TGTGCCAGCAGTTTCGACAGCCGCAATCAGCCCCAGCATTTT. This translates into CASSFDSRNQPQHF.

V usage is TRBV5-1 and J usage is TRBJ1-3, with a tentative D call TRBD1 (6 bases). Germline V lookup: CDR1 SGHRS, CDR2 YFSETQ. The CDR3 totals 16 residues. V was trimmed by 0 bases and J by 2 bases, leaving 12 bases between them. The CDR3 here is CASSLAMTGAGNTIYF. The CDR3 nucleotides read TGCGCCAGCAGCTTGGCCATGACAGGCGCTGGAAACACCATATATTTT.

Worth noting for this clone: Mismatch with germline at one junction end may stem from a read error. The chain uses TRBV28 and TRBJ1-2; 7 nucleotides agree with TRBD1. There are 17 residues in the CDR3. Germline V CDR1 and CDR2: MDHEN, SYDVKM. CDR3 coding DNA: TGTGCCAGCACTTTAACTTGGGGACAGCCGGGGTACTATGGCTACACCTTC. Translating gives CASTLTWGQPGYYGYTF.

This sequence joins TRBV27 and TRBJ2-3; D gene uncertain. The CDR3 spans 10 residues. V was cut by 11 bases and J by 5 bases, with 8 bases left in between. The V gene's germline CDR1 is MNHEY and CDR2 SMNVEV (reference sequence). CDR3 region: CARERDTQYF. The CDR3 bases are TGTGCCCGAGAACGAGATACGCAGTATTTT.